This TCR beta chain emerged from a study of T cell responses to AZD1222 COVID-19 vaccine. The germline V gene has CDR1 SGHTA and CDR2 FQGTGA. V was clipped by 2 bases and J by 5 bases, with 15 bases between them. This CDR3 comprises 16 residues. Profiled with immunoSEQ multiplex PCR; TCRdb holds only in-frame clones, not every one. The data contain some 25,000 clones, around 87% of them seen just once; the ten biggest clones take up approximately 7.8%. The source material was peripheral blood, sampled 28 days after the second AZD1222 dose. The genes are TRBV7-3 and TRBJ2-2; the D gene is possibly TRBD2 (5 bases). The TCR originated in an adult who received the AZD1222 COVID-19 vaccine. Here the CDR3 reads CASSLAPRTGTGELFF. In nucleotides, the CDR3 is TGTGCCAGCAGCTTAGCACCGAGGACGGGGACCGGGGAGCTGTTTTTT.